The 10 T cell receptor beta chains listed next were all sequenced from one sample in a study of blood T cells in healthy people across ages. The second PCR ran roughly 6 to 11 cycles with a sample-barcoded 5' primer and J-beta primers. Each CDR3 protein is one row after TCRdb ran MiXCR on the 5' RACE reads. The sample has about a million distinct CDR3 sequences; around 48% are singletons. Sequencing used blood. Receptor source: a man aged 30-40 years in good health.

This rearrangement joins TRBV27 to TRBJ1-1; 7 nucleotides line up with TRBD1. The CDR3 is 13 amino acids. With 5 bases clipped from V and 3 bases from J, the junction kept 3 bases outside the gene matches. CDR1 and CDR2 from the germline V gene are MNHEY and SMNVEV (reference sequence). CDR3 protein: CASSRDSYTEAFF. The CDR3 DNA follows: TGTGCCAGCAGTCGGGACAGCTACACTGAAGCTTTCTTT.

V is TRBV7-2 and J is TRBJ1-2; D gene ambiguous. Germline CDR1 and CDR2: SGHTA and FQGNSA. CDR3 size: 12 residues. Deletions cut 7 bases from V and 1 base from J, with 7 bases between. CDR3 residues: CASTFSNYGYTF. The CDR3 DNA sequence: TGTGCCAGCACCTTCAGTAACTATGGCTACACCTTC. The full variable domain, rest sourced from reference TRBV7-2 and TRBJ1-2, is GAGVSQSPSNKVTEKGKDVELRCDPISGHTALYWYRQSLGQGLEFLIYFQGNSAPDKSGLPSDRFSAERTGGSVSTLTIQRTQQEDSAVYLCASTFSNYGYTFGSGTRLTVV.

This clonotype was detected ten times or more. The chain links TRBV10-3 to TRBJ2-7; possibly TRBD1 for D (5 bases). Deletions cut 3 bases from V and 1 base from J, with 10 bases between. The CDR3 spans 14 residues. CDR1 is ENHRY and CDR2 is SYGVKD in the germline V gene. CDR3 region: CAISDGATSYEQYF. The CDR3 bases are TGTGCCATCAGTGATGGGGCAACGTCCTACGAGCAGTACTTC.

In DNA, the CDR3 is TGTGCCAGCACCAACGAGTTGGCCGGGGAGACCCAGTACTTC. This encodes CASTNELAGETQYF. This chain links TRBV6-2 or TRBV6-3 with TRBJ2-5, with D uncertain. CDR3 length: 14 residues. Germline values: CDR1 MNHEY, CDR2 SVGEGT. The V and J ends lost 7 bases and 5 bases respectively, with 17 bases between them.

This clonotype appeared a few times. The chain joins TRBV20-1 to TRBJ2-7; the D gene could be TRBD1 or TRBD2 (5 bases each). Between the trimmed V and J ends, which lost 5 bases and 1 base, there was a span of 12 bases. From germline, CDR1 is DFQATT and CDR2 SNEGSKA (reference sequence). The CDR3 covers 13 residues. This CDR3 reads CSAGGDSSYEQYF. The CDR3 DNA is TGCAGTGCTGGGGGAGACAGTTCCTACGAGCAGTACTTC.

The chain recombines TRBV2 with TRBJ2-7; TRBD1 aligns across 9 bases. The V and J ends lost 7 bases and 6 bases, in that order; junction bases with no gene match: 7. CDR3 size: 13 residues. Per the germline V gene, CDR1 is SNHLY and CDR2 is FYNNEI. In DNA, the CDR3 is TGTGCCAGCACCGGGACAGGGACATTCGAGCAGTACTTC. This encodes CASTGTGTFEQYF.

This clonotype has just a few counts. The chain recombines TRBV7-9 with TRBJ1-2; D possibly corresponds to TRBD1 (6 bases). Germline V CDR1 and CDR2: SEHNR, FQNEAQ (reference sequence). CDR3 size: 14 residues. The V end lost 0 bases, the J end lost 8 bases, and 13 bases lay between the germline ends. CDR3 sequence: CASSLAQGTGGYTF. DNA of the CDR3: TGTGCCAGCAGCTTAGCGCAGGGGACGGGAGGCTACACCTTC.

CDR3 in amino acids: CASSVARYYEQYF. In DNA, the CDR3 is TGTGCCAGCAGTGTAGCCAGGTACTACGAGCAGTACTTC. V gene TRBV2 combines with J gene TRBJ2-4; unclear D gene. The J call is doubtful: the DNA matches TRBJ2-7 better. In germline, CDR1 is SNHLY, CDR2 FYNNEI. The CDR3 extends over 13 amino acids.

DNA of the CDR3: TGTGCCAGCAGCTTAAAGGTGACACTCTACAATGAGCAGTTCTTC. Encoded protein: CASSLKVTLYNEQFF. This chain links TRBV7-2 with TRBJ2-1; D ambiguous. Trimming cost V 2 bases and J 3 bases, with 11 bases left between them. This CDR3 spans 15 amino acids. The germline CDR1 and CDR2 sequences are SGHTA and FQGNSA.

V usage is TRBV29-1 and J usage is TRBJ1-1, with a tentative D call TRBD1 (5 bases). CDR3 length: 11 amino acids. The germline gives CDR1 SQVTM, CDR2 ANQGSEA. V was shortened by 6 bases and J by 0 bases, with 5 bases between the two germline ends. The CDR3 sequence: CSVTVNTEAFF. DNA of the CDR3: TGCAGCGTGACAGTGAACACTGAAGCTTTCTTT.